This TCR beta chain was profiled in a study of T-cell reconstitution after alpha-beta-depleted transplantation in children. Study-wide findings and caveats: It was newly produced T cells that mostly accounted for T-cell counts and diversity one year after transplant. Reports say that about two months after transplant, the alpha-beta T cells came out of several hundred graft clones that had expanded.

Unique molecular identifiers were incorporated into the prepared TCRbeta library. MiXCR was run by TCRdb on the PCR reads, yielding one entry per CDR3 protein. The data show about 830,000 distinct CDR3 sequences, under 20% seen once. This clonotype was detected a few times. Its matching antigen is unknown. The source of this sequence is a male patient between 10 and 17 years old who had a stem cell transplant for acute lymphoblastic leukemia, so the T cells may come from the graft donor. Material: PBMCs, mostly from graft donor cells, obtained 360 days after TCRalphabeta/CD19-depleted stem cell transplant.

The CDR3 sequence: CASRNIEAFF. The DNA for the CDR3 is TGTGCCAGCAGGAATATTGAAGCTTTCTTT. The rearrangement links TRBV12-3 or TRBV12-4 to TRBJ1-1, with unresolved D. The CDR3 extends over 10 amino acids. The V gene lost 6 bases and the J gene lost 7 bases, with 6 bases spanning the gap.